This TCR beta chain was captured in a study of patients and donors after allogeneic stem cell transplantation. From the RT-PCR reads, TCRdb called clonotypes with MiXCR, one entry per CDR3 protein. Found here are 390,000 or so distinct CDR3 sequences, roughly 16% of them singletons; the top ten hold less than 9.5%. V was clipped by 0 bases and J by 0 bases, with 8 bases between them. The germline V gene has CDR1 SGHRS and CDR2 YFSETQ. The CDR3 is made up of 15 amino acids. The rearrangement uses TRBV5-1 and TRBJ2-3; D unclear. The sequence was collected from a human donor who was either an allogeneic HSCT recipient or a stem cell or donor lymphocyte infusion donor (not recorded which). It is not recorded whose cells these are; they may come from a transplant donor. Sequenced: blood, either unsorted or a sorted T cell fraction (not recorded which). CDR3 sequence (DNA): TGCGCCAGCAGCTTGGGTTTGGATAGCACAGATACGCAGTATTTT. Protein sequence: CASSLGLDSTDTQYF. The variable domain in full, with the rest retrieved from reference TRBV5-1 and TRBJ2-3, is KAGVTQTPRYLIKTRGQQVTLSCSPISGHRSVSWYQQTPGQGLQFLFEYFSETQRNKGNFPGRFSGRQFSNSRSEMNVSTLELGDSALYLCASSLGLDSTDTQYFGPGTRLTVL.